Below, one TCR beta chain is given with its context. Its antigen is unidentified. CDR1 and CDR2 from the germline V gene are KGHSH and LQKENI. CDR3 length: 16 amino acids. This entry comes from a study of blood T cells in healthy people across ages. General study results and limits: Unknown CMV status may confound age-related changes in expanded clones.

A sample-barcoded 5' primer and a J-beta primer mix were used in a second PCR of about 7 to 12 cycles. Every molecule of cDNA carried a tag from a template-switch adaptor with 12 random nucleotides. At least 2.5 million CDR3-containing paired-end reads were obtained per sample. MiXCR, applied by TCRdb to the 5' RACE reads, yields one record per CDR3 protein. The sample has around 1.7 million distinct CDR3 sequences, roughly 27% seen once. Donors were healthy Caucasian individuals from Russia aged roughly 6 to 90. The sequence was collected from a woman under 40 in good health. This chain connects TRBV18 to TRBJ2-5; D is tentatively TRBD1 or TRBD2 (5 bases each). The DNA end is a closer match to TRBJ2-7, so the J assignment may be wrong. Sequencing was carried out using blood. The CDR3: CASSPTPGRRNYEQYF. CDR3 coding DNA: TGTGCCAGCTCACCTACCCCGGGACGGAGGAATTACGAGCAGTACTTC.